This TCR beta chain came from a study of T cell changes during pregnancy in multiple sclerosis. After removal of 2 bases from V and 1 base from J, the junction contained 2 bases not matched to a gene. CDR1 is SGHDT, CDR2 YYEEEE, per germline. The CDR3 is made up of 15 amino acids. Sequencing used immunoSEQ multiplex PCR; TCRdb keeps in-frame clones, though not all of them. This sample carries 78,000 or so clones, around 92% of them seen once, and the ten largest clones take less than 3%. The chain is built from TRBV5-6 and TRBJ2-3, with 9 nucleotides matching TRBD2. This receptor was obtained from a female donor with multiple sclerosis, enrolled in a pregnancy study. The material sequenced was peripheral blood, taken before pregnancy. The CDR3 nucleotides are TGTGCCAGCAGCTTCCGACTAGCGGGCACAGATACGCAGTATTTT. It encodes CASSFRLAGTDTQYF.